Presented here are 10 T cell receptor beta chains from one specimen sequenced in a study of regulatory T cells in long-lasting Graves disease. CDR3-region Arm-PCR and iRepertoire HTBI primers produced the TCR beta libraries. TCRdb analysed the multiplex PCR reads with MiXCR anew, one entry per CDR3 protein. The table records about half a million distinct CDR3 sequences, about 20% of them present only once. Time point in this sample: persistent/refractory GD, antithyroid drugs over 5 years with positive TRAb. Following extraction of RNA from PBMCs, that RNA was used to make the TCR library. This specimen was peripheral blood mononuclear cells (PBMCs), taken when the disease was refractory, from a patient treated with antithyroid drugs. The receptors come from a female donor with Graves disease.

The table lists this clonotype with many counts. V gene TRBV2 combines with J gene TRBJ1-4; unclear D gene. The CDR3 contains 14 residues. Germline V gene sequence: CDR1 SNHLY, CDR2 FYNNEI. Trimming stripped 3 bases from V and 0 bases from J, with 5 bases between. The CDR3: CASSDGSTNEKLFF. The CDR3 DNA reads TGTGCCAGCAGTGACGGTTCAACTAATGAAAAACTGTTTTTT.

This clonotype was recorded many times. The chain employs TRBV12-3 or TRBV12-4 and TRBJ2-5; D is unresolved. The CDR3 has 12 amino acids. Trimming took 7 bases from V and 0 from J, leaving 6 bases between them. The CDR3 DNA is TGTGCCAGCACGCACAACCAAGAGACCCAGTACTTC. Its protein product is CASTHNQETQYF.

The rearrangement links TRBV6-4 to TRBJ1-5; D is uncertain. The CDR3 extends over 15 amino acids. The germline CDR1 and CDR2 sequences are MRHNA and SNTAGT. The V and J ends lost 5 bases and 3 bases respectively, with 14 bases between them. The CDR3 DNA is TGTGCCAGCAGTTATGGGCAGCGACCCAATCAGCCCCAGCATTTT. Translated: CASSYGQRPNQPQHF.

This clonotype was seen at least ten times. The rearrangement joins TRBV12-3 or TRBV12-4 to TRBJ2-5; D possibly corresponds to TRBD2 (5 bases). V shed 5 bases and J shed 0 bases, with 13 bases lying between them. This CDR3 contains 15 residues. CDR3 DNA sequence: TGTGCCAGCAGTCCCCCCGGCGGGTACCAAGAGACCCAGTACTTC. Translation: CASSPPGGYQETQYF.

The table lists this clonotype with a few counts. The genes are TRBV7-3 and TRBJ2-5; no clear D gene. The CDR3 runs 14 residues. The germline gives CDR1 SGHTA, CDR2 FQGTGA. V lost 2 bases and J 5 bases, leaving 12 bases between the germline ends. CDR3: CASSLGPFGETQYF. The DNA of the CDR3 is TGTGCCAGCAGCTTAGGTCCGTTCGGGGAGACCCAGTACTTC.

This clonotype was seen more than once but under ten times. The rearrangement links TRBV12-3 or TRBV12-4 to TRBJ1-5; no clear D. V lost 6 bases and J lost 0, with 6 bases in between. The CDR3 has 13 residues. The CDR3, as DNA: TGTGCCAGCAGCCGATTTAGCAATCAGCCCCAGCATTTT. Translation: CASSRFSNQPQHF.

This clonotype was detected many times. The chain carries TRBV29-1 and TRBJ1-4; D perhaps matches TRBD1 (5 bases). V gave up 5 bases and J gave up 5 bases, with 12 bases separating them. CDR1 is SQVTM, CDR2 ANQGSEA, per germline. The CDR3 has 13 residues. CDR3 in DNA: TGCAGCGTTCCCGGGGCCGAAAATGAAAAACTGTTTTTT. Translation: CSVPGAENEKLFF.

Only a few counts were recorded for this clonotype. The chain recombines TRBV2 with TRBJ1-5; D gene ambiguous. CDR3 length: 15 amino acids. V lost 6 bases to trimming and J lost 0 bases, with 12 bases between them. Per germline, CDR1 SNHLY and CDR2 FYNNEI. CDR3 sequence: CASRAGLSSNQPQHF. The CDR3 nucleotides read TGTGCCAGCAGGGCGGGTCTATCTAGCAATCAGCCCCAGCATTTT.

This clonotype was counted only a few times. This rearrangement joins TRBV11-2 to TRBJ2-4; no clear D gene. The CDR3 has 11 residues. Germline V gives CDR1 SGHAT, CDR2 FQNNGV. Trimming took 4 bases from V and 9 from J, leaving 7 bases between them. The CDR3 DNA reads TGTGCCAGCAGCTCTCAGCTCATTCAGTACTTC. Its protein product is CASSSQLIQYF.

The gene calls are TRBV9 and TRBJ1-6, with TRBD1 identical over 9 bases. The CDR3 is 16 residues long. The germline V gene has CDR1 SGDLS and CDR2 YYNGEE. J was trimmed by 11 bases and V by 2 bases; bases with no gene match: 11. In DNA, the CDR3 is TGTGCCAGCAGCGTGTCGCCGGGACAGGGATATCCACCCCTCCACTTT. Amino acid sequence: CASSVSPGQGYPPLHF.